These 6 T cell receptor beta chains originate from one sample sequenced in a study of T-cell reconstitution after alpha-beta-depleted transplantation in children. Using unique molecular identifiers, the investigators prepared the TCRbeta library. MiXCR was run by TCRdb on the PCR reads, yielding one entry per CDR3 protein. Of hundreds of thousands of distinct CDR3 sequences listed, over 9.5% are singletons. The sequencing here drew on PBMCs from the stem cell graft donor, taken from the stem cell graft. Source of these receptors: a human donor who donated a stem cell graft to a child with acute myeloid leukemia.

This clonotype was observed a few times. The CDR3 DNA is TGTGCCAGCAGCTCGGGACGGGCACGGGGAAGCTCCTACAATGAGCAGTTCTTC. The encoded protein is CASSSGRARGSSYNEQFF. This sequence joins TRBV11-2 and TRBJ2-1; D might be TRBD1 or TRBD2, each matching 5 bases. Trimming took off 4 bases at V and 0 bases at J, with 19 bases between the two ends. This CDR3 has 18 amino acids. The V gene's germline CDR1 is SGHAT and CDR2 FQNNGV.

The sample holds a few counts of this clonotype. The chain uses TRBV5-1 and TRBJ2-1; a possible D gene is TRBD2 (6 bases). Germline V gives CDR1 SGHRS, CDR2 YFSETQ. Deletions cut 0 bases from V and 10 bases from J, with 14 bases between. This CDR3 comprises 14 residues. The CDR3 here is CASSLGAGRYEQFF. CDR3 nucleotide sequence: TGCGCCAGCAGCTTGGGGGCAGGGAGGTACGAGCAGTTCTTC.

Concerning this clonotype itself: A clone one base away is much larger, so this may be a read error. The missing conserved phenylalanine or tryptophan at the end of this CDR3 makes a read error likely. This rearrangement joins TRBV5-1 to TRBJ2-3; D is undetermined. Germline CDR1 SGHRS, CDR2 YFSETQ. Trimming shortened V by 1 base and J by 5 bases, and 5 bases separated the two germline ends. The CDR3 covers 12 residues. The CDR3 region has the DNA TGCGCCAGCAGCTTGAAAATAGATACGCAGTATGTT. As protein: CASSLKIDTQYV.

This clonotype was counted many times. Here the CDR3 reads CATSRGQDNQPQHF. CDR3 DNA: TGTGCCACCAGCAGGGGACAAGATAATCAGCCCCAGCATTTT. The chain couples TRBV15 to TRBJ1-5, with TRBD1 as a possible D gene (6 bases). V gave up 3 bases and J gave up 4 bases, with 10 bases separating them. Per germline, CDR1 LNHNV and CDR2 YYDKDF (reference sequence). The CDR3 covers 14 residues.

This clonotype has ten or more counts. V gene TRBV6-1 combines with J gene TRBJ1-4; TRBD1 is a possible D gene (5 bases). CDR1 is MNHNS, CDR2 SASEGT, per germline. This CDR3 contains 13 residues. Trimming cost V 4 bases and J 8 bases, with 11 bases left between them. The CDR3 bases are TGTGCCAGCAGTGCTTGGGGCTGGGAAAAACTGTTTTTT. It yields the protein CASSAWGWEKLFF.

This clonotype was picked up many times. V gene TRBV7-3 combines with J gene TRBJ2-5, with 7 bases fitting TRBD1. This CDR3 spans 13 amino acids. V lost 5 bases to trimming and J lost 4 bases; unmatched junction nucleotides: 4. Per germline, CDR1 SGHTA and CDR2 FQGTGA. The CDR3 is CASSQGQVETQYF. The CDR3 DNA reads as TGTGCCAGCAGCCAAGGACAGGTAGAGACCCAGTACTTC.